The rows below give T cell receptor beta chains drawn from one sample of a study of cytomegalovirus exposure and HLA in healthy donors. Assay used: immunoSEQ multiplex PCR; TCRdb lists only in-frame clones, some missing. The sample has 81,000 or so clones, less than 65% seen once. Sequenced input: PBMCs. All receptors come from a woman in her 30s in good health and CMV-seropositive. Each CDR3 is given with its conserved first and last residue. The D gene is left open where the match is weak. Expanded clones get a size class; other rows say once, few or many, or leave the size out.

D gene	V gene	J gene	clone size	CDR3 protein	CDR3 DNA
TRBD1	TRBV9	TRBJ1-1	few	CASSVSGQGRSAFF	TGTGCCAGCAGCGTCTCGGGACAGGGTCGTTCGGCTTTCTTT
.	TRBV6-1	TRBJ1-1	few	CASSLSAGVNTEAFF	TGTGCCAGCAGCCTCTCGGCAGGGGTGAACACTGAAGCTTTCTTT
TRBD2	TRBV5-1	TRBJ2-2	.	CASSFFLAGDTGELFF	TGCGCCAGCAGCTTCTTTCTAGCGGGGGACACCGGGGAGCTGTTTTTT
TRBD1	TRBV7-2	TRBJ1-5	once	CASSVTGPPQHF	TGTGCCAGCAGCGTGACAGGGCCCCCCCAGCATTTT
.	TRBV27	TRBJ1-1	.	CASSLPNRRTEAFF	TGTGCCAGCAGTTTACCCAACAGGCGGACTGAAGCTTTCTTT
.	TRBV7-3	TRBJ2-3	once	CASSLDRDTQYF	TGTGCCAGCAGCTTAGACAGAGATACGCAGTATTTT
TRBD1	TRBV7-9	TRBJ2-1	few	CASSRTGTSYNEQFF	TGTGCCAGCAGCAGGACAGGAACCTCCTACAATGAGCAGTTCTTC
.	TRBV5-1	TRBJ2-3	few	CASSHSKSTDTQYF	TGCGCCAGCAGCCACTCTAAGAGCACAGATACGCAGTATTTT
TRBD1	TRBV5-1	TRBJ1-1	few	CASHSGDSAEAFF	TGCGCCAGCCACTCTGGGGACAGCGCTGAAGCTTTCTTT
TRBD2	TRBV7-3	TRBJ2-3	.	CASSLKAGGTDTQYF	TGTGCCAGCAGCTTAAAAGCGGGGGGCACAGATACGCAGTATTTT
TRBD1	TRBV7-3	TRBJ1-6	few	CASSLTGTGLNSPLHF	TGTGCCAGCAGCTTGACAGGGACCGGCCTTAATTCACCCCTCCACTTT
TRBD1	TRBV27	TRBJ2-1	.	CASSPGTGINEQFF	TGTGCCAGCAGTCCCGGGACAGGGATTAATGAGCAGTTCTTC
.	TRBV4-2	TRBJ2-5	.	CASSQSGKQETQYF	TGTGCCAGCAGCCAATCGGGGAAACAAGAGACCCAGTACTTC
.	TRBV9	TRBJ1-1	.	CASSLSNRQNTEAFF	TGTGCCAGCAGTCTTTCCAATAGACAGAACACTGAAGCTTTCTTT
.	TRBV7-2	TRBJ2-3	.	CASSLGGVTDTQYF	TGTGCCAGCAGCTTAGGCGGGGTCACAGATACGCAGTATTTT
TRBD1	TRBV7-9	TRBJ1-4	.	CASSEQGVGEKLFF	TGTGCCAGCAGCGAACAGGGGGTAGGAGAAAAACTGTTTTTT
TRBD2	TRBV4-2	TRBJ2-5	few	CASSQKPGLAGDGETQYF	TGTGCCAGCAGCCAAAAGCCGGGACTAGCGGGGGATGGGGAGACCCAGTACTTC
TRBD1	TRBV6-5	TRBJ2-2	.	CASSPDRGGTGELFF	TGTGCCAGCAGCCCAGACAGGGGTGGCACCGGGGAGCTGTTTTTT
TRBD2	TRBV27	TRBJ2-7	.	CASSSGLAGSDEQYF	TGTGCCAGCAGTTCTGGACTAGCGGGGAGCGACGAGCAGTACTTC
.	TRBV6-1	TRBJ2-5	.	CASSPAWETQYF	TGTGCCAGCTCTCCTGCGTGGGAGACCCAGTACTTC
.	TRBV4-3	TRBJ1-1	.	CASSQDLGNTEAFF	TGCGCCAGCAGCCAAGATCTAGGGAACACTGAAGCTTTCTTT
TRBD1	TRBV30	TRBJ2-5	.	CAWSVLGGGETQYF	TGTGCCTGGAGTGTCTTAGGGGGCGGAGAGACCCAGTACTTC
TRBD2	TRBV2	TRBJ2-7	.	CASSQGLAGSRDEQYF	TGTGCCAGCAGCCAAGGACTAGCGGGCTCTCGGGACGAGCAGTACTTC
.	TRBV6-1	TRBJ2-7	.	CASKRDQGTYEQYF	TGTGCCAGCAAACGAGACCAGGGGACCTACGAGCAGTACTTC
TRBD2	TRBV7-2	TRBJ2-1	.	CASSSISGGAEQFF	TGTGCCAGCAGCTCGATCAGCGGGGGGGCGGAGCAGTTCTTC
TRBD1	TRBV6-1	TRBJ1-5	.	CASDRGGVQPQHF	TGTGCCAGCGACAGGGGAGGAGTGCAGCCCCAGCATTTT
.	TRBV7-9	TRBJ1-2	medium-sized	CASSPPPAEDGYTF	TGTGCCAGCAGCCCACCCCCCGCCGAGGATGGCTACACCTTC
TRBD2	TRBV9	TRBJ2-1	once	CASSVELAREEQFF	TGTGCCAGCAGCGTAGAGCTAGCGCGGGAGGAGCAGTTCTTC
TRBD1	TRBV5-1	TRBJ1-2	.	CASGTGHGYTF	TGCGCCAGTGGGACAGGGCATGGCTACACCTTC
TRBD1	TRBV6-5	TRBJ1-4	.	CASSRTGGEKLFF	TGTGCCAGCAGTCGGACAGGGGGTGAAAAACTGTTTTTT
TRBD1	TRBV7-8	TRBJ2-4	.	CASSPDRVRTKNIQYF	TGTGCCAGCAGCCCAGACAGGGTTCGAACCAAAAACATTCAGTACTTC
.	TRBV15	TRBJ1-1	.	CATSKSGGNTEAFF	TGTGCCACCAGCAAGAGCGGAGGGAACACTGAAGCTTTCTTT
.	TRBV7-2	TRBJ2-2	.	CASSPRGPNTGELFF	TGTGCCAGCAGCCCCAGGGGCCCGAACACCGGGGAGCTGTTTTTT
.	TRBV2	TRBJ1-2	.	CASRTGQSSNYGYTF	TGTGCCAGCAGGACAGGACAGTCTTCTAACTATGGCTACACCTTC
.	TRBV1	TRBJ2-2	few	CTSSAPEEYPGELFF	TGCACCAGCAGCGCTCCCGAGGAATACCCCGGGGAGCTGTTTTTT
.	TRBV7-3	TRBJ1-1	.	CASSTGENTEAFF	TGTGCCAGCAGCACGGGAGAGAACACTGAAGCTTTCTTT
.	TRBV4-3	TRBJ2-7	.	CASSHQSLTGIHEQYF	TGCGCCAGCAGCCACCAATCCCTAACAGGGATCCACGAGCAGTACTTC
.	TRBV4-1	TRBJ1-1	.	CASSQGLVAAAEAFF	TGCGCCAGCAGCCAAGGATTGGTGGCGGCGGCTGAAGCTTTCTTT
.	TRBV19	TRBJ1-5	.	CASSSRELLSQPQHF	TGTGCCAGTAGTAGTAGGGAGTTGTTATCTCAGCCCCAGCATTTT
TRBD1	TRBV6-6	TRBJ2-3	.	CASSSGGTQYF	TGTGCCAGCAGTTCAGGGGGCACGCAGTATTTT
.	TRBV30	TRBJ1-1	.	CAWTAGGNTEAFF	TGTGCCTGGACCGCCGGGGGGAACACTGAAGCTTTCTTT
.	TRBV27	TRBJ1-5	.	CASSERQRSGNQPQHF	TGTGCCAGCAGTGAACGACAGAGGTCCGGCAATCAGCCCCAGCATTTT
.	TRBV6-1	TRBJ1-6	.	CASSDRRDGNSPLHF	TGTGCCAGCAGTGACCGGAGGGACGGTAATTCACCCCTCCACTTT